These 2 T cell receptor beta chains were sequenced from one sample in a study of T cells after yellow fever vaccination (dated by TCRdb to 2018 to 2020). Library preparation used 5' RACE. The listed sequencing device is Illumina NovaSeq 6000. TCRdb passed the public sequencing reads through fastp at Q25 and MiXCR, retaining productive beta sequences. All rows with the same CDR3 protein become a single entry with the most common DNA and genes. The sample table holds about 27,000 distinct CDR3 sequences, of which roughly 4.5% were seen once. The top ten clonotypes cover around two fifths of the sample. In the paper's terms, the treatment or condition label means: live attenuated yellow fever vaccine strain. The source material was PBMCs, either bulk or a sorted T-cell subset (CD4+, CD8+, memory, or dextramer-sorted; not recorded which), sampled on the day of the yellow fever booster vaccination. Source of these receptors: a man aged 18 to 29 who received the YFV17D yellow fever vaccine.

In this sample, this clonotype turned up many times. V and J are TRBV12-3 or TRBV12-4 and TRBJ1-1, with a weak D call TRBD1 (6 bases). The V end lost 7 bases, the J end lost 0 bases, and 12 bases lay between the germline ends. This CDR3 contains 14 residues. The CDR3 nucleotides read TGTGCCAGCACTGAACAGGGACTGAACACTGAAGCTTTCTTT. It specifies CASTEQGLNTEAFF.

This clonotype was observed at least ten times. This chain uses TRBV20-1 with TRBJ1-2, with D perhaps TRBD1 (6 bases). V lost 5 bases and J 7 bases, leaving 17 bases between the germline ends. In germline, CDR1 is DFQATT, CDR2 SNEGSKA (reference sequence). The CDR3 runs 13 residues. CDR3 amino acids: CSADPHRAGGYTF. As DNA, the CDR3 is TGCAGTGCTGACCCCCACAGGGCGGGTGGCTACACCTTC.